These 31 T cell receptor beta chains came from one sample sequenced in a study of T cell changes during pregnancy in multiple sclerosis. Sequenced by immunoSEQ multiplex PCR; TCRdb stores in-frame clones only, minus some. The data show 55,000 to 75,000 clones, 92% seen once. This material consisted of peripheral blood, taken after pregnancy. The source of these receptors is a female donor with multiple sclerosis, enrolled in a pregnancy study.

The rearrangement uses TRBV25-1 and TRBJ1-6; no reliable D call. Germline CDR1 MGHDK, CDR2 SYGVNS. V dropped 1 base and J dropped 7 bases, with 11 bases sitting between them. CDR3 length equals 15 residues. The CDR3 bases are TGTGCCAGCAGTGAATCTGTCACCACAAATTCACCCCTCCACTTT. Its protein is CASSESVTTNSPLHF.

The rearrangement joins TRBV6-5 to TRBJ1-5; perhaps TRBD1 as D (6 bases). CDR1 is MNHEY, CDR2 SVGAGI, per germline. The CDR3 extends over 13 amino acids. The V gene lost 5 bases and the J gene lost 7 bases, with 12 bases spanning the gap. The CDR3: CASSKQGHQPQHF. CDR3 bases: TGTGCCAGCAGTAAACAGGGACACCAGCCCCAGCATTTT.

Note on this clone: The same CDR3 arises from other DNA sequences in this sample as well. The chain employs TRBV18 and TRBJ2-5; 7 bases are shared with TRBD1. Germline V gene data show CDR1 as KGHSH and CDR2 as LQKENI. The CDR3 has 15 amino acids. J lost 2 bases, V lost 0 bases, and 3 bases had no gene match. The CDR3 coding sequence is TGTGCCAGCTCACCACCCGGGACAGTTCAAGAGACCCAGTACTTC. Translating it yields CASSPPGTVQETQYF.

This rearrangement joins TRBV10-1 to TRBJ2-7, with D possibly matching TRBD2 (6 bases). This CDR3 has 15 residues. Trimming removed 3 bases from V and 1 base from J, with 13 bases in between. The V gene's germline CDR1 is WNHNN and CDR2 SYGVQD (reference sequence). The DNA for the CDR3 is TGCGCCAGCAGTGACCAGGGACTTGGGTCCTACGAGCAGTACTTC. It yields the protein CASSDQGLGSYEQYF.

The chain joins TRBV13 to TRBJ1-1; possible D gene TRBD1, 5 bases. This CDR3 is 13 amino acids long. Looked up from germline, CDR1 is PRHDT and CDR2 is FYEKMQ (reference sequence). V lost 5 bases and J 1 base, leaving 8 bases between the germline ends. In nucleotides, the CDR3 is TGTGCCAGCAGCACCGACAGGAACACTGAAGCTTTCTTT. Translated, it gives CASSTDRNTEAFF.

V gene TRBV2 combines with J gene TRBJ2-1; 8 bases are shared with TRBD2. Germline-derived CDR1 and CDR2 are SNHLY and FYNNEI. CDR3 length equals 18 residues. V lost 3 bases to trimming and J lost 0 bases; unmatched junction nucleotides: 10. CDR3 protein: CASSDPGLALSSYNEQFF. CDR3 DNA sequence: TGTGCCAGCAGTGATCCCGGACTAGCCCTTAGCTCCTACAATGAGCAGTTCTTC.

J is TRBJ2-5 and V is TRBV19; possibly TRBD1 for D (6 bases). Trimming took 3 bases from V and 2 from J, leaving 10 bases between them. This CDR3 has 14 residues. CDR1 LNHDA and CDR2 SQIVND come from the germline V gene (reference sequence). The CDR3 DNA is TGTGCCAGTAGTATTGGGCAGGGGCAAGAGACCCAGTACTTC. This sequence encodes CASSIGQGQETQYF.

The chain couples TRBV6-5 to TRBJ1-3; 7 bases are shared with TRBD1. Germline V CDR1 and CDR2: MNHEY, SVGAGI. The CDR3 covers 14 residues. Trimming took 6 bases from V and 1 from J; bases not matched to a gene: 3. This chain's CDR3 is CASSGTASGNTIYF. Here the CDR3 DNA reads TGTGCCAGCAGCGGGACAGCTTCTGGAAACACCATATATTTT.

With respect to this clone: This sample also contains other DNA sequences that code for the same CDR3. The rearrangement joins TRBV30 to TRBJ2-3, with TRBD2 as a possible D gene (5 bases). Trimming cost V 4 bases and J 4 bases, with 6 bases left between them. Germline CDR1 reads GTSNPN; CDR2 reads SVGIG (reference sequence). The CDR3 is 11 residues long. CDR3 in DNA: TGTGCCTGGAAAGCGGCAGATACGCAGTATTTT. Translation: CAWKAADTQYF. Based on the CDR3 plus reference TRBV30 and TRBJ2-3, the full variable domain is SQTIHQWPATLVQPVGSPLSLECTVEGTSNPNLYWYRQAAGRGLQLLFYSVGIGQISSEVPQNLSASRPQDRQFILSSKKLLLSDSGFYLCAWKAADTQYFGPGTRLTVL.

This clone was found a few times. This sequence joins TRBV2 and TRBJ1-2; D perhaps matches TRBD1 (6 bases). V lost 3 bases to trimming and J lost 8 bases, with 16 bases between them. Germline-derived CDR1 and CDR2 are SNHLY and FYNNEI. This CDR3 has 14 residues. CDR3 coding DNA: TGTGCCAGCAGTGAGTCGGGGGGGCCGAACGGCTACACCTTC. This translates into CASSESGGPNGYTF.

The J gene is TRBJ1-1, the V gene TRBV4-3; 9 bases are shared with TRBD1. The ends lost 4 bases at V and 1 base at J; junction bases unmatched: 16. In germline, CDR1 is LGHNA, CDR2 YSLEER. There are 19 residues in the CDR3. CDR3 protein: CASSLYPGTGRTENTEAFF. The CDR3, as DNA: TGCGCCAGCAGCCTATACCCCGGGACAGGGCGGACAGAGAACACTGAAGCTTTCTTT.

This chain joins TRBV12-2 and TRBJ2-1; the DNA was not compared with TRBD2, the D call given in the table. TRBV12-2 is annotated as a pseudogene. The CDR3 totals 21 residues. The CDR3 DNA sequence: TGTGCAAGTCGCCCGCCCCTGGGGCGGGAGGGTTGGAACTGGGGAGACAATGAGCAGTTCTTC. Translating gives CASRPPLGREGWNWGDNEQFF.

The rearrangement links TRBV28 to TRBJ1-2; 7 bases are a match to TRBD1. Unmatched junction bases numbered 3, after V lost 6 bases and J lost 5 bases. The CDR3 spans 12 residues. Germline V gene lookup returns CDR1 MDHEN and CDR2 SYDVKM. CDR3 region: CASSAGGYGYTF. DNA of the CDR3: TGTGCCAGCAGCGCAGGGGGGTATGGCTACACCTTC.

J is TRBJ2-3 and V is TRBV10-2; 10 positions match TRBD2. From germline, CDR1 is WSHSY and CDR2 SAAADI. The V gene end was trimmed by 7 bases and the J gene end by 5 bases; junction bases not matched to a gene: 9. This CDR3 contains 15 residues. CDR3 amino acids: CASTVAGGVGDTQYF. In DNA, the CDR3 is TGCGCCAGCACTGTAGCGGGAGGAGTGGGAGATACGCAGTATTTT.

The chain uses TRBV13 and TRBJ2-7, with 8 positions matching TRBD2. V lost 4 bases to trimming and J lost 2 bases; unmatched junction nucleotides: 13. Germline CDR1 reads PRHDT; CDR2 reads FYEKMQ (reference sequence). This CDR3 is built from 17 residues. The CDR3 reads CASSSRPKTSGPYEQYF. The DNA for the CDR3 is TGTGCCAGCAGCTCCCGGCCGAAAACTAGCGGTCCCTACGAGCAGTACTTC.

The V gene is TRBV12-5, the J gene TRBJ2-1; tentatively, D is TRBD2 (5 bases). The CDR3 sequence is 12 residues long. CDR1 LGHNT and CDR2 FRNRAP come from the germline V gene. Between the trimmed V and J ends, which lost 8 bases and 10 bases, there was a span of 15 bases. Here the CDR3 reads CASYALRREQFF. The CDR3 DNA is TGTGCTAGTTACGCCCTGAGGAGGGAGCAGTTCTTC. The variable domain in full, completed from reference TRBV12-5 and TRBJ2-1, reads DARVTQTPRHKVTEMGQEVTMRCQPILGHNTVFWYRQTMMQGLELLAYFRNRAPLDDSGMPKDRFSAEMPDATLATLKIQPSEPRDSAVYFCASYALRREQFFGPGTRLTVL.

This clone has just one count. The CDR3 region is CASSPGTGGYNEQFF. As DNA, the CDR3 is TGCGCCAGCAGCCCCGGGACAGGGGGCTACAATGAGCAGTTCTTC. This rearrangement joins TRBV10-1 to TRBJ2-1; 11 nucleotides agree with TRBD1. The V gene's germline CDR1 is WNHNN and CDR2 SYGVQD (reference sequence). V trimming: 6 bases; J trimming: 3 bases; junction bases outside the gene matches: 4. CDR3 length: 15 residues.

V gene TRBV11-2 combines with J gene TRBJ1-2; D gene unclear. The CDR3 totals 15 residues. Germline values: CDR1 SGHAT, CDR2 FQNNGV. V lost 3 bases and J lost 4, with 15 bases in between. CDR3 protein: CASSFAEGLFYGYTF. CDR3 nucleotides: TGTGCCAGCAGCTTCGCGGAGGGTCTGTTCTATGGCTACACCTTC.

The rearrangement links TRBV18 to TRBJ1-5; weak D call: TRBD1 (5 bases). Germline V gene data show CDR1 as KGHSH and CDR2 as LQKENI. Trimming stripped 2 bases from V and 5 bases from J, with 13 bases between. CDR3 length: 15 amino acids. The CDR3: CASSPGWGGDQPQHF. DNA of the CDR3: TGTGCCAGCTCACCAGGGTGGGGGGGGGATCAGCCCCAGCATTTT.

J is TRBJ2-7 and V is TRBV6-6; no clear D gene. Germline V gives CDR1 MNHNY, CDR2 SVGAGI (reference sequence). Trimming took off 6 bases at V and 6 bases at J, with 9 bases between the two ends. The CDR3 length is 11 residues. The CDR3 protein is CASSPLSEQYF. CDR3 DNA sequence: TGTGCCAGCAGCCCCCTCAGCGAGCAGTACTTC.

The rearrangement links TRBV6-5 to TRBJ1-3; D not certain. The V and J ends lost 0 bases and 0 bases respectively, with 6 bases between them. The CDR3 extends over 15 amino acids. Germline values: CDR1 MNHEY, CDR2 SVGAGI. CDR3 in DNA: TGTGCCAGCAGTTACTCGGCAGGCTCTGGAAACACCATATATTTT. Translating gives CASSYSAGSGNTIYF.

The chain couples TRBV4-1 to TRBJ1-4; perhaps TRBD1 as D (5 bases). The CDR3 has 16 residues. Per germline, CDR1 MGHRA and CDR2 YSYEKL. Trimming pared 1 base from V and 1 base from J, leaving 10 bases between. The chain's CDR3 is CASSQANQGTNEKLFF. In DNA form, the CDR3 reads TGCGCCAGCAGCCAAGCTAATCAGGGAACTAATGAAAAACTGTTTTTT.

The chain employs TRBV6-4 and TRBJ2-1; TRBD2 might be the D (5 bases). CDR1 is MRHNA, CDR2 SNTAGT, per germline. This CDR3 is built from 16 residues. The V end lost 4 bases, the J end lost 7 bases, and 20 bases lay between the germline ends. The CDR3 DNA sequence: TGTGCCAGCAGTGGGAGCTGCAGCAAACCGGGGAATGAGCAGTTCTTC. It yields the protein CASSGSCSKPGNEQFF.

This sequence joins TRBV28 and TRBJ2-5; 11 bases map to TRBD2. V was clipped by 10 bases and J by 5 bases; unmatched bases: 9. Looked up from germline, CDR1 is MDHEN and CDR2 is SYDVKM. This CDR3 is built from 14 residues. CDR3 bases: TGTGCCACCGGCTTAGCGGGAGGGTCGGAGACCCAGTACTTC. It specifies CATGLAGGSETQYF. Combining the CDR3 with reference TRBV28 and TRBJ2-5 gives the whole variable domain DVKVTQSSRYLVKRTGEKVFLECVQDMDHENMFWYRQDPGLGLRLIYFSYDVKMKEKGDIPEGYSVSREKKERFSLILESASTNQTSMYLCATGLAGGSETQYFGPGTRLLVL.

The V gene is TRBV9, the J gene TRBJ2-5, with D perhaps TRBD1 (5 bases). The germline V and J ends were trimmed by 0 bases and 4 bases, with 10 bases remaining between them. CDR3 length equals 14 residues. Germline-derived CDR1 and CDR2 are SGDLS and YYNGEE. The CDR3 loop reads CASSVEGIPETQYF. The CDR3 DNA is TGTGCCAGCAGCGTAGAGGGGATCCCAGAGACCCAGTACTTC.

The J gene is TRBJ1-4, the V gene TRBV6-6, with 8 bases that match TRBD1. The ends lost 2 bases at V and 6 bases at J; junction bases unmatched: 5. Germline CDR1 MNHNY, CDR2 SVGAGI (reference sequence). The CDR3 has 15 amino acids. The CDR3 nucleotides read TGTGCCAGCAGTTACAGGACAGGGCTTGATGAAAAACTGTTTTTT. Protein: CASSYRTGLDEKLFF.

V gene TRBV7-7 combines with J gene TRBJ2-3, with D perhaps matching TRBD2 (5 bases). The CDR3 sequence is 14 residues long. The V gene's germline CDR1 is SSHAT and CDR2 FNYEAQ (reference sequence). V gave up 1 base and J gave up 0 bases, with 5 bases separating them. CDR3: CASSLGLSTDTQYF. CDR3 bases: TGTGCCAGCAGCTTAGGACTAAGCACAGATACGCAGTATTTT.

The V and J genes are TRBV27 and TRBJ1-1; possibly TRBD1 for D (6 bases). This CDR3 is built from 14 residues. Trimming took off 4 bases at V and 6 bases at J, with 15 bases between the two ends. Germline loops: CDR1 MNHEY, CDR2 SMNVEV (reference sequence). The CDR3 nucleotides are TGTGCCAGCAGTTGGGGGGGCAGTTTCGCTGAAGCTTTCTTT. Translation gives CASSWGGSFAEAFF.

J is TRBJ2-5 and V is TRBV5-1; 7 positions match TRBD2. CDR3 length equals 14 residues. Trimming at V came to 0 bases and at J to 2 bases, leaving 1 base not matched to a gene. Germline V gene data show CDR1 as SGHRS and CDR2 as YFSETQ. CDR3 region: CASSLAGGQETQYF. The CDR3 region has the DNA TGCGCCAGCAGCTTGGCGGGAGGACAAGAGACCCAGTACTTC.

The chain employs TRBV28 and TRBJ2-2; D not resolved. From germline, CDR1 is MDHEN and CDR2 SYDVKM. V dropped 3 bases and J dropped 0 bases, with 2 bases sitting between them. The CDR3 totals 13 residues. In DNA, the CDR3 is TGTGCCAGCAGTTTCTCGAACACCGGGGAGCTGTTTTTT. Translated, it gives CASSFSNTGELFF.

The chain uses TRBV7-9 and TRBJ2-1; D uncertain. The CDR3 runs to 12 residues. Deletions cut 5 bases from V and 10 bases from J, with 12 bases between. Germline V gene data show CDR1 as SEHNR and CDR2 as FQNEAQ (reference sequence). CDR3 nucleotide sequence: TGTGCCAGCAGCCCCACGGGTCCGGAGCAGTTCTTC. Its protein product is CASSPTGPEQFF.